The 30 T cell receptor beta chains given below trace back to one sample, sequenced in a study of pediatric ulcerative colitis. One to two pinch biopsies were taken from the rectum during colonoscopy. The data were produced by immunoSEQ multiplex PCR, yet TCRdb's version contains in-frame clones alone and is incomplete. The sample contains 30,000 to 35,000 clones, roughly 81% of which appear only once. The sample comprised gut tissue. The receptors originated from a boy between 10 and 17 years old with mild ulcerative colitis.

The rearrangement uses TRBV6-5 and TRBJ1-2, with D possibly being TRBD1 (6 bases). This CDR3 region has 15 residues. Trimming removed 4 bases at V and 0 bases at J, with 12 bases between. Germline V lookup: CDR1 MNHEY, CDR2 SVGAGI. CDR3 protein: CASSFSTGANYGYTF. The CDR3 region has the DNA TGTGCCAGCAGTTTCTCGACAGGAGCTAACTATGGCTACACCTTC.

This chain connects TRBV2 to TRBJ1-5, with 7 positions matching TRBD1. Germline lookup yields CDR1 SNHLY and CDR2 FYNNEI. Unmatched junction bases numbered 6, after V lost 7 bases and J lost 3 bases. There are 14 residues in the CDR3. CDR3 coding DNA: TGTGCCAGCACCAGAGGGGGCCTCAATCAGCCCCAGCATTTT. This encodes CASTRGGLNQPQHF. The full variable domain, its missing parts supplied by reference TRBV2 and TRBJ1-5, is EPEVTQTPSHQVTQMGQEVILRCVPISNHLYFYWYRQILGQKVEFLVSFYNNEISEKSEIFDDQFSVERPDGSNFTLKIRSTKLEDSAMYFCASTRGGLNQPQHFGDGTRLSIL.

The gene calls are TRBV7-9 and TRBJ2-7; TRBD1 agrees at 9 bases. Germline loops: CDR1 SEHNR, CDR2 FQNEAQ (reference sequence). This CDR3 contains 15 residues. V lost 5 bases, J lost 2 bases, and 7 bases stayed unmatched. CDR3 sequence (DNA): TGTGCCAGCAGCCCCGGGACAGGGAGGGCCTACGAGCAGTACTTC. Protein: CASSPGTGRAYEQYF.

The chain combines TRBV2 with TRBJ1-2; possibly TRBD1 for D (6 bases). CDR3 length: 12 residues. V was shortened by 7 bases and J by 3 bases, with 9 bases between the two germline ends. Germline V CDR1 and CDR2: SNHLY, FYNNEI. The CDR3 DNA sequence: TGTGCCAGCACCGGGGGCGACTATGGCTACACCTTC. Its translation: CASTGGDYGYTF.

This chain uses TRBV5-1 with TRBJ1-3; 7 bases are a match to TRBD1. The CDR3 consists of 15 residues. With V trimmed by 4 bases and J by 2 bases, 6 bases remained unmatched. CDR1 is SGHRS, CDR2 YFSETQ, per germline. Here the CDR3 DNA reads TGCGCCAGCAGCCTGGGACAGCTAACTGGAAACACCATATATTTT. Translation: CASSLGQLTGNTIYF. Full variable domain (remainder filled in from reference TRBV5-1 and TRBJ1-3): KAGVTQTPRYLIKTRGQQVTLSCSPISGHRSVSWYQQTPGQGLQFLFEYFSETQRNKGNFPGRFSGRQFSNSRSEMNVSTLELGDSALYLCASSLGQLTGNTIYFGEGSWLTVV.

The V gene is TRBV5-1, the J gene TRBJ1-3; no definite D call. The germline V gene encodes CDR1 SGHRS and CDR2 YFSETQ. There are 15 residues in the CDR3. The V end was cut by 0 bases, the J end by 2 bases, with 9 bases between. The CDR3 coding sequence is TGCGCCAGCAGCTTGGACCGGGTAACTGGAAACACCATATATTTT. Its protein is CASSLDRVTGNTIYF.

The chain uses TRBV29-1 and TRBJ1-1, with D possibly matching TRBD1 (6 bases). This CDR3 contains 14 residues. Germline CDR1 reads SQVTM; CDR2 reads ANQGSEA. Trimming left V 5 bases short and J 3 bases short, with 16 bases between. In DNA, the CDR3 is TGCAGCGTTCAAGTTAACAGGGACCACACTGAAGCTTTCTTT. Encoded protein: CSVQVNRDHTEAFF.

The chain has TRBV11-2 and TRBJ2-1; 7 nucleotides align to TRBD2. J gave up 3 bases and V 5 bases, and 7 bases lay outside the gene matches. The CDR3 is 15 residues long. Looked up from germline, CDR1 is SGHAT and CDR2 is FQNNGV. This CDR3 reads CASSGRERGYNEQFF. CDR3 in DNA: TGTGCCAGCAGCGGTCGGGAGCGGGGCTACAATGAGCAGTTCTTC.

The CDR3: CASSMEGRYGYTF. In DNA, the CDR3 is TGTGCCAGTAGTATGGAGGGTAGATATGGCTACACCTTC. This sequence joins TRBV19 and TRBJ1-2; D is unclear. In germline, CDR1 is LNHDA, CDR2 SQIVND (reference sequence). Trimming took 3 bases from V and 5 from J, leaving 10 bases between them. This CDR3 region has 13 residues.

The chain links TRBV30 to TRBJ2-3; TRBD2 agrees at 13 bases. Germline CDR1 and CDR2: GTSNPN and SVGIG (reference sequence). Losses at the gene ends were 7 bases for V and 5 bases for J; bases not matched to a gene: 6. The CDR3 has 14 amino acids. Here the CDR3 DNA reads TGTGCCTCCACTAGCGGGGGGGCTTTAGATACGCAGTATTTT. Translated, it gives CASTSGGALDTQYF.

This clone is labeled as medium-sized. This sequence joins TRBV5-5 and TRBJ2-7, with a weak D call TRBD1 (6 bases). This CDR3 spans 13 amino acids. Trimming removed 3 bases from V and 1 base from J, with 8 bases in between. Germline V gene data show CDR1 as SGHKS and CDR2 as YYEKEE (reference sequence). This CDR3 is CASSWTVSYEQYF. Written as DNA, the CDR3 is TGTGCCAGCAGCTGGACAGTGTCCTACGAGCAGTACTTC.

V is TRBV5-4 and J is TRBJ2-1; 7 bases fit TRBD1. CDR3 length equals 13 residues. V dropped 5 bases and J dropped 10; count of bases not matched to a gene: 9. The germline V gene has CDR1 SGHNT and CDR2 YYREEE (reference sequence). This CDR3 is CASSNRQGAEQFF. CDR3 DNA sequence: TGTGCCAGCAGTAACAGACAGGGCGCAGAGCAGTTCTTC.

The chain recombines TRBV19 with TRBJ1-2; D might be TRBD1 (5 bases). Germline CDR1 and CDR2: LNHDA and SQIVND (reference sequence). Trimming left V 6 bases short and J 8 bases short, with 19 bases between. This CDR3 contains 14 residues. CDR3: CASSPQGSTLGYTF. Here the CDR3 DNA reads TGTGCCAGTAGCCCCCAGGGTTCGACTTTGGGCTACACCTTC. Drawing the rest from reference TRBV19 and TRBJ1-2, the complete variable domain is DGGITQSPKYLFRKEGQNVTLSCEQNLNHDAMYWYRQDPGQGLRLIYYSQIVNDFQKGDIAEGYSVSREKKESFPLTVTSAQKNPTAFYLCASSPQGSTLGYTFGSGTRLTVV.

The V gene is TRBV7-2, the J gene TRBJ2-3; 7 bases are shared with TRBD1. CDR3 size: 15 residues. J gave up 4 bases and V 4 bases, and 8 bases lay outside the gene matches. The germline gives CDR1 SGHTA, CDR2 FQGNSA. Written as DNA, the CDR3 is TGTGCCAGCAGCTACGACAGGGTTTTTTCAGATACGCAGTATTTT. Translation gives CASSYDRVFSDTQYF.

The table lists this clone with a few counts. The V gene is TRBV10-3, the J gene TRBJ1-2; 7 bases line up with TRBD1. The CDR3 totals 15 residues. Trimming cost V 6 bases and J 10 bases; bases outside gene matches: 17. Per the germline V gene, CDR1 is ENHRY and CDR2 is SYGVKD. In DNA form, the CDR3 reads TGTGCCATCAGCAACTCCTCATTGGGGACAGCTAACTACACCTTC. Protein sequence: CAISNSSLGTANYTF.

The chain recombines TRBV6-5 with TRBJ2-1; 7 bases map to TRBD1. The germline V gene has CDR1 MNHEY and CDR2 SVGAGI. J gave up 9 bases and V 2 bases, and 10 bases lay outside the gene matches. The CDR3 length is 15 residues. As DNA, the CDR3 is TGTGCCAGCAGTTACGGGGGACCTCCAGGGGGTGAGCAGTTCTTC. It yields the protein CASSYGGPPGGEQFF.

This clone came up a few times. The rearrangement uses TRBV5-6 and TRBJ2-2; D ambiguous. CDR1 and CDR2 from the germline V gene are SGHDT and YYEEEE. With 2 bases removed from V and 6 bases from J, the gap between germline ends came to 8 bases. The length of the CDR3 is 13 residues. CDR3 sequence: CASSFGNSGELFF. DNA for the CDR3: TGTGCCAGCAGCTTTGGGAATTCCGGGGAGCTGTTTTTT.

The chain joins TRBV27 to TRBJ2-7; possibly TRBD1 for D (6 bases). This CDR3 has 13 amino acids. V dropped 2 bases and J dropped 6 bases, with 11 bases sitting between them. Germline V lookup: CDR1 MNHEY, CDR2 SMNVEV (reference sequence). The CDR3: CASSLGRGPEQYF. The CDR3 nucleotides are TGTGCCAGCAGTTTAGGCAGGGGACCCGAGCAGTACTTC.

J is TRBJ2-3 and V is TRBV18, with D tentatively TRBD2 (5 bases). This CDR3 is built from 14 residues. The V end was cut by 6 bases, the J end by 5 bases, with 15 bases between. In germline, CDR1 is KGHSH, CDR2 LQKENI. The CDR3 DNA is TGTGCCAGCTCCCACACTAGGTTCTTAGATACGCAGTATTTT. Protein product: CASSHTRFLDTQYF.

This clone was found a few times. The chain combines TRBV7-6 with TRBJ1-5, with D perhaps matching TRBD1 (6 bases). Germline V gene lookup returns CDR1 SGHVS and CDR2 FNYEAQ. CDR3 length: 13 residues. Trimming stripped 5 bases from V and 7 bases from J, with 12 bases between. The CDR3 bases are TGTGCCAGCAGCGAGGGGGAAACCCAGCCCCAGCATTTT. It translates to CASSEGETQPQHF.

CDR3 DNA sequence: TGTGCCAGCAGCCCATGGCCCACCGGCTATGGCTACACCTTC. It codes for CASSPWPTGYGYTF. This rearrangement joins TRBV7-9 to TRBJ1-2; D remains unclear. The V gene lost 5 bases and the J gene lost 4 bases, with 14 bases spanning the gap. The CDR3 spans 14 residues. Germline V gene data show CDR1 as SEHNR and CDR2 as FQNEAQ (reference sequence). Supplemented by reference TRBV7-9 and TRBJ1-2, the full variable domain reads DTGVSQNPRHKITKRGQNVTFRCDPISEHNRLYWYRQTLGQGPEFLTYFQNEAQLEKSRLLSDRFSAERPKGSFSTLEIQRTEQGDSAMYLCASSPWPTGYGYTFGSGTRLTVV.

This clone turned up a few times. The V call is TRBV2, the J call TRBJ1-1; D is undetermined. Germline CDR1 SNHLY, CDR2 FYNNEI. CDR3 length: 13 amino acids. V gave up 2 bases and J gave up 7 bases, with 11 bases separating them. Written as DNA, the CDR3 is TGTGCCAGCAGTGAAATGGCAGAGATTGAAGCTTTCTTT. Translated: CASSEMAEIEAFF.

The chain recombines TRBV5-8 with TRBJ1-3; maybe TRBD1 (6 bases). Germline CDR1 is SGHTS and CDR2 is YDEGEE. CDR3 length: 16 amino acids. Trimming shortened V by 4 bases and J by 5 bases, and 19 bases separated the two germline ends. The CDR3 loop reads CASSRGTQDVRNTIYF. CDR3 DNA: TGTGCCAGCAGCCGAGGGACACAGGATGTCCGAAACACCATATATTTT.

The V and J genes are TRBV10-3 and TRBJ2-3, with 7 bases identical to TRBD2. CDR3 length equals 13 residues. Germline V gene sequence: CDR1 ENHRY, CDR2 SYGVKD. V lost 11 bases, J lost 2 bases, and 7 bases stayed unmatched. CDR3 nucleotide sequence: TGTGCCGTAACTAGCGCATCCACAGATACGCAGTATTTT. Protein product: CAVTSASTDTQYF.

The chain has TRBV4-1 and TRBJ1-5; D is unresolved. V was shortened by 1 base and J by 0 bases, with 10 bases between the two germline ends. This CDR3 spans 16 amino acids. Germline CDR1 MGHRA, CDR2 YSYEKL. CDR3 in DNA: TGCGCCAGCAGCCAAGTCCCGGGAAATAGCAATCAGCCCCAGCATTTT. The encoded protein is CASSQVPGNSNQPQHF.

The chain carries TRBV15 and TRBJ1-2; D gene unclear. The germline V and J ends were trimmed by 1 base and 3 bases, with 12 bases remaining between them. CDR3 length: 15 residues. CDR1 LNHNV and CDR2 YYDKDF come from the germline V gene (reference sequence). This CDR3 is CATSRGKVPDYGYTF. The CDR3 DNA reads TGTGCCACCAGCAGAGGAAAGGTACCTGACTATGGCTACACCTTC.

The chain employs TRBV5-1 and TRBJ1-4, with D possibly matching TRBD1 (5 bases). Germline lookup yields CDR1 SGHRS and CDR2 YFSETQ. V was shortened by 4 bases and J by 4 bases, with 14 bases between the two germline ends. The CDR3 runs to 15 residues. The CDR3 loop is CASSIGGVLNEKLFF. The CDR3 DNA follows: TGCGCCAGCAGCATCGGGGGGGTTCTTAATGAAAAACTGTTTTTT.

The chain couples TRBV18 to TRBJ1-2; 7 positions agree with TRBD1. J was trimmed by 0 bases and V by 4 bases; bases with no gene match: 2. From germline, CDR1 is KGHSH and CDR2 LQKENI. This CDR3 region has 14 residues. The CDR3 sequence is CASSRQGSNYGYTF. As DNA, the CDR3 is TGTGCCAGCTCACGACAGGGATCTAACTATGGCTACACCTTC.

This clone came up once. J is TRBJ2-7 and V is TRBV7-2; the D gene is possibly TRBD2 (6 bases). The ends were cut back, 3 bases at V and 0 bases at J, with 9 bases in the middle. Germline CDR1 and CDR2: SGHTA and FQGNSA. The CDR3 extends over 14 amino acids. CDR3 coding DNA: TGTGCCAGCAGCTTCCCGGGGGACTCCTACGAGCAGTACTTC. This translates into CASSFPGDSYEQYF.

This chain joins TRBV2 and TRBJ1-5; D is undetermined. V lost 5 bases to trimming and J lost 6 bases, with 20 bases between them. This CDR3 region has 16 residues. Germline V gene data show CDR1 as SNHLY and CDR2 as FYNNEI. The CDR3 is CASSPLRADSIQPQHF. The CDR3 region has the DNA TGTGCCAGCAGTCCACTCCGGGCGGACTCAATTCAGCCCCAGCATTTT.